This TCR beta chain was found in a study of circulating CD8 cells and anti-PD-1 response in melanoma. Points from the study as a whole: The cohort mixed treatment-naive and previously treated patients. Clonotype sharing was highest between DPOS and TIGIT subsets. DNEG was most diverse; TIGIT repertoires were least diverse.

The QIAseq Immune Repertoire TCR panel built the libraries from roughly 16 ng of total RNA. TCRdb independently ran MiXCR on the reads; one entry per CDR3 protein. The sample records 390 or so distinct CDR3 sequences, over 7% being singletons. This clonotype is deemed large. Its cognate antigen is unknown. The CDR3 loop spans 16 amino acids. The junction had 7 bases not matched to a gene; V was cut back by 5 bases and J by 0 bases. From live CD3+CD8+TCRalphabeta+ cells, four PD-1 and/or TIGIT subsets were sorted. The receptor's source is a human donor with melanoma. The gene calls are TRBV12-3 or TRBV12-4 and TRBJ2-7, with 10 bases that match TRBD2. The starting material was CD8+ T cells from PBMCs, obtained at baseline or after one month of anti-PD-1 therapy (not recorded which). The CDR3 coding sequence is TGTGCCAGCAGTACCCCCGGGACTAGCGCCTCCTACGAGCAGTACTTC. Its translation: CASSTPGTSASYEQYF.